Shown below are 11 T cell receptor beta chains from a single sample sequenced in a study of radiation and T cells in renal cell carcinoma (TCRdb year 2020). The library relied on the immunoSEQ multiplex PCR assay. As stored in TCRdb, this immuneACCESS dataset retains in-frame rearrangements with V and J assigned. A fraction of the clones does not appear; measured against another copy, unresolved V genes explain less than half of the discrepancy, and the remainder lacks a known reason. This sample has about 47,000 clones in its table, and 80% of those were observed once. The ten largest clones capture about 30% of the sample. The meaning of the sample's time point label: blood 2 weeks post-SBRT. The intended sense of this specimen's treatment or condition label: 15 Gy SBRT to primary tumor, nephrectomy 4 weeks later. The source was blood, collected from a patient whose treatment included radiotherapy and nephrectomy. Receptors originate from a woman between 65 and 79 years old with renal cell carcinoma.

This chain links TRBV19 with TRBJ1-1, with D hard to call. CDR3 length equals 15 residues. Trimming took 2 bases from V and 12 from J, leaving 22 bases between them. CDR1 is LNHDA, CDR2 SQIVND, per germline (reference sequence). In DNA, the CDR3 is TGTGCCAGTAGTATACAGGATCCAGACCCAAAGTCGACTTTCTTT. Translation gives CASSIQDPDPKSTFF.

Remarks on this clone: Compared with germline, one end of the junction differs, possibly owing to a read error. The J gene is TRBJ2-7, the V gene TRBV10-1, with 10 bases aligning to TRBD1. The V gene's germline CDR1 is WNHNN and CDR2 SYGVQD (reference sequence). The CDR3 totals 11 residues. The CDR3 loop is CASREGWTGGF. As DNA, the CDR3 is TGCGCCAGCCGGGAGGGGTGGACAGGGGGCTTC.

V usage is TRBV18 and J usage is TRBJ2-3, with D perhaps matching TRBD2 (5 bases). Germline V gene data show CDR1 as KGHSH and CDR2 as LQKENI. The germline V and J ends were trimmed by 4 bases and 14 bases, with 16 bases remaining between them. The length of the CDR3 is 12 residues. CDR3 loop: CASSLDSPRAYF. CDR3 DNA sequence: TGTGCCAGCTCACTCGACTCCCCGAGGGCGTATTTT.

V usage is TRBV27 and J usage is TRBJ1-4, with D perhaps TRBD1 (5 bases). Germline V gene data show CDR1 as MNHEY and CDR2 as SMNVEV (reference sequence). V was cut by 7 bases and J by 5 bases, with 17 bases left in between. CDR3 length: 15 residues. CDR3 in amino acids: CASTKNGGLNEKLFF. The CDR3 DNA sequence: TGTGCCAGCACCAAAAATGGGGGGTTGAATGAAAAACTGTTTTTT.

The J gene is TRBJ2-7, the V gene TRBV19, with 11 bases fitting TRBD1. CDR1 and CDR2 (germline): LNHDA, SQIVND (reference sequence). V shed 5 bases and J 7 bases; nucleotides not matched to a gene: 4. The CDR3 consists of 13 residues. This CDR3 is CASSPGTGGEQYF. In nucleotides, the CDR3 is TGTGCCAGTAGTCCCGGGACAGGGGGAGAGCAGTACTTC.

The CDR3, as DNA: TGTGCCAGCAGCTTACCCCCAGGGACGAGCACTGAAGCTTTCTTT. Amino acid sequence: CASSLPPGTSTEAFF. This chain links TRBV11-1 with TRBJ1-1, with a possible D match to TRBD1 (5 bases). Germline assignment: CDR1 SGHAT and CDR2 FQDESV (reference sequence). V was shortened by 2 bases and J by 4 bases, with 14 bases between the two germline ends. The CDR3 sequence is 15 residues long.

The CDR3 DNA reads as TGTGCCAGCACCGTAGGGGGCGGGAATCAGCCCCAGCATTTT. Its protein is CASTVGGGNQPQHF. The V call is TRBV7-9, the J call TRBJ1-5, with TRBD1 matching 7 bases. Germline V gives CDR1 SEHNR, CDR2 FQNEAQ (reference sequence). The ends lost 7 bases at V and 4 bases at J; junction bases unmatched: 7. The CDR3 has 14 amino acids.

J is TRBJ1-2 and V is TRBV11-1; 8 bases are a match to TRBD1. The CDR3 is 14 residues long. Germline assignment: CDR1 SGHAT and CDR2 FQDESV (reference sequence). V dropped 3 bases and J dropped 8; count of bases not matched to a gene: 8. The CDR3: CASSLGQDWAGYTF. The CDR3 DNA is TGTGCCAGCAGCTTGGGACAGGATTGGGCGGGCTACACCTTC. Drawing the rest from reference TRBV11-1 and TRBJ1-2, the complete variable domain is EAEVAQSPRYKITEKSQAVAFWCDPISGHATLYWYRQILGQGPELLVQFQDESVVDDSQLPKDRFSAERLKGVDSTLKIQPAELGDSAMYLCASSLGQDWAGYTFGSGTRLTVV.

The genes are TRBV7-9 and TRBJ2-1; the match to TRBD2 covers 12 bases. V was clipped by 5 bases and J by 5 bases; unmatched bases: 4. Germline V CDR1 and CDR2: SEHNR, FQNEAQ (reference sequence). The CDR3 has 15 amino acids. The CDR3 nucleotides are TGTGCCAGCAGCAAGGGACTAGCGGGTAACAATGAGCAGTTCTTC. Protein: CASSKGLAGNNEQFF. Filled out from reference TRBV7-9 and TRBJ2-1, the complete variable domain reads DTGVSQNPRHKITKRGQNVTFRCDPISEHNRLYWYRQTLGQGPEFLTYFQNEAQLEKSRLLSDRFSAERPKGSFSTLEIQRTEQGDSAMYLCASSKGLAGNNEQFFGPGTRLTVL.

The gene calls are TRBV28 and TRBJ2-6; D unresolved. Germline CDR1 and CDR2: MDHEN and SYDVKM. Trimming shortened V by 3 bases and J by 0 bases, and 3 bases separated the two germline ends. CDR3 length: 14 amino acids. In DNA form, the CDR3 reads TGTGCCAGCAGTTTGCCCTCTGGGGCCAACGTCCTGACTTTC. Translated: CASSLPSGANVLTF.

The V and J genes are TRBV11-2 and TRBJ1-5, with a possible D match to TRBD1 (5 bases). Between the trimmed V and J ends, which lost 4 bases and 4 bases, there was a span of 11 bases. Germline loops: CDR1 SGHAT, CDR2 FQNNGV. This CDR3 has 14 amino acids. The CDR3 loop is CASSSGHYNQPQHF. The CDR3 nucleotides read TGTGCCAGCAGCTCAGGGCACTATAATCAGCCCCAGCATTTT.